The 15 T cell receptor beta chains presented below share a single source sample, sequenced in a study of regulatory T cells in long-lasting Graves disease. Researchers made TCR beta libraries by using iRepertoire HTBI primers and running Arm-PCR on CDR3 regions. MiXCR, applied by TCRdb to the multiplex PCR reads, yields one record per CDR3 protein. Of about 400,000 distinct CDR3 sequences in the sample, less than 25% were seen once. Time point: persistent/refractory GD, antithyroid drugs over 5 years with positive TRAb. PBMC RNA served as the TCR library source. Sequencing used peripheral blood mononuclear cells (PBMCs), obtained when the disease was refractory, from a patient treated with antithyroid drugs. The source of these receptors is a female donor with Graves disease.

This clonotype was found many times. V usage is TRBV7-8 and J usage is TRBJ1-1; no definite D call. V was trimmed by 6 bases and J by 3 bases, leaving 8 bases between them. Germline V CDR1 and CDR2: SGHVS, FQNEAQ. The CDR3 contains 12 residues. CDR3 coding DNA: TGTGCCAGCAGGGAGGGCGACACTGAAGCTTTCTTT. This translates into CASREGDTEAFF.

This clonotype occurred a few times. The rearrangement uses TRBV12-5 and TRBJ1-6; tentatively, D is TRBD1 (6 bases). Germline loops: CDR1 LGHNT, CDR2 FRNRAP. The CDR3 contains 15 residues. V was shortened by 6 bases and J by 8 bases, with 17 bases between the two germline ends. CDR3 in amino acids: CASGKRTVEDSPLHF. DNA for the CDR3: TGTGCTAGTGGAAAACGGACAGTCGAGGATTCACCCCTCCACTTT. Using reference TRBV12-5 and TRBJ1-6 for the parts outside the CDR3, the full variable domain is DARVTQTPRHKVTEMGQEVTMRCQPILGHNTVFWYRQTMMQGLELLAYFRNRAPLDDSGMPKDRFSAEMPDATLATLKIQPSEPRDSAVYFCASGKRTVEDSPLHFGNGTRLTVT.

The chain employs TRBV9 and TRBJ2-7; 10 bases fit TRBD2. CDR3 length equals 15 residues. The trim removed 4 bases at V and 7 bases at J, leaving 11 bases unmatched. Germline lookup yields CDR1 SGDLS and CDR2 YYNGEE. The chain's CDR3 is CASSPTSGIVGEQYF. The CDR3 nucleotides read TGTGCCAGCAGCCCTACTAGCGGGATAGTGGGGGAGCAGTACTTC.

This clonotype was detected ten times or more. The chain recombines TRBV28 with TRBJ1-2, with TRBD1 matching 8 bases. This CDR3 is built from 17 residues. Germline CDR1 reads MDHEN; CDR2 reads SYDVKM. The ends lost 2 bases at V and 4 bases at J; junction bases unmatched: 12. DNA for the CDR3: TGTGCCAGCAGTTTAGGGGTTGGGACAGGTCGGGGCTATGGCTACACCTTC. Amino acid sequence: CASSLGVGTGRGYGYTF.

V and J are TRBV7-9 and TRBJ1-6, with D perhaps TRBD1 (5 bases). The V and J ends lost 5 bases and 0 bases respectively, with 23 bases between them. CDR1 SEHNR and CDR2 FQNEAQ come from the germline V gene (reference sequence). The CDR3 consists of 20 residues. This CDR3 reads CASSLLADLGPSSYNSPLHF. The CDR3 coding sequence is TGTGCCAGCAGCCTGCTGGCCGACTTGGGACCTAGCTCCTATAATTCACCCCTCCACTTT.

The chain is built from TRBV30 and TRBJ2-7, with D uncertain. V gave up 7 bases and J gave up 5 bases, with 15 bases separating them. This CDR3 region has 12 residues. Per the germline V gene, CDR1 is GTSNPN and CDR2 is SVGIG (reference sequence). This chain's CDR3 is CAYDRASHEQYF. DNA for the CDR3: TGTGCCTATGACCGGGCGTCCCACGAGCAGTACTTC.

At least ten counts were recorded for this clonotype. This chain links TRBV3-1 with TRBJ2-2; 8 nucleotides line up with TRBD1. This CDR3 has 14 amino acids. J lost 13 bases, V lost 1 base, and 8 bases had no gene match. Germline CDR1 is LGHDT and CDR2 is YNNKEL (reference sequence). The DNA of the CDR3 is TGTGCCAGCAGCCAAGCAGGCGGACAGGGTCTGCTGTTTTTT. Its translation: CASSQAGGQGLLFF.

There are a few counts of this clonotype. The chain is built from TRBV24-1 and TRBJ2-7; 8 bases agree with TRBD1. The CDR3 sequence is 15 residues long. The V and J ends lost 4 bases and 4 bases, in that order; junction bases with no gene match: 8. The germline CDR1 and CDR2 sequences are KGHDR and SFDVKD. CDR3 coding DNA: TGTGCCACCAGTGAAACGACAGGGGACCCTTACGAGCAGTACTTC. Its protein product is CATSETTGDPYEQYF.

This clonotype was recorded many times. CDR3 DNA: TGTGCCAGCAGCTTAGATCAGGGGTCCTACTACGAGCAGTACTTC. It yields the protein CASSLDQGSYYEQYF. The V call is TRBV7-2, the J call TRBJ2-7; D might be TRBD1 (6 bases). The V gene's germline CDR1 is SGHTA and CDR2 FQGNSA. The length of the CDR3 is 15 residues. V lost 1 base, J lost 3 bases, and 13 bases lay in between.

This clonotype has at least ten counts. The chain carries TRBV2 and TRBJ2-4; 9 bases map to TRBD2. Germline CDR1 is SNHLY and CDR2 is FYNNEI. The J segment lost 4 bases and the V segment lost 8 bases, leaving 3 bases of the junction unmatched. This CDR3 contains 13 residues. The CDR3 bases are TGTGCCAGCGGGCTAGCGGGGAAAAACATTCAGTACTTC. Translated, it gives CASGLAGKNIQYF.

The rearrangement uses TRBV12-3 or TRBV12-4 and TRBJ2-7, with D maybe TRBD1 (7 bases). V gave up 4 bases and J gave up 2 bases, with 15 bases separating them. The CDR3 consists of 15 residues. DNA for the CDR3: TGTGCCAGCAGTTACAGGGGAGGCCTTACCTACGAGCAGTACTTC. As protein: CASSYRGGLTYEQYF.

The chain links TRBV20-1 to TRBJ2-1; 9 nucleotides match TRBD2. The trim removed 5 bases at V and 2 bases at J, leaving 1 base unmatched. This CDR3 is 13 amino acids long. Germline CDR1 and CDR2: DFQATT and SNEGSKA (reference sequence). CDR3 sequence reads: CSARTSAYNEQFF. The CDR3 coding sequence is TGCAGTGCTCGGACTAGCGCCTACAATGAGCAGTTCTTC.

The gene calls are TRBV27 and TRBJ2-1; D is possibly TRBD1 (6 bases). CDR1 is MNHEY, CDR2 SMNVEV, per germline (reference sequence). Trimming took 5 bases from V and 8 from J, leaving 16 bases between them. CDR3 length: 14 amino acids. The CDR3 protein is CASSPQGSGDEQFF. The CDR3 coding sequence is TGTGCCAGCAGTCCTCAGGGGTCTGGGGATGAGCAGTTCTTC.

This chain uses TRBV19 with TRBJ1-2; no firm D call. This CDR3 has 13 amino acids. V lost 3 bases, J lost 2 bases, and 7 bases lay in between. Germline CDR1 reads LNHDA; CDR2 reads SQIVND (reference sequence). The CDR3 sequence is CASSMRSNYGYTF. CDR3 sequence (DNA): TGTGCCAGTAGTATGAGGTCGAACTATGGCTACACCTTC.

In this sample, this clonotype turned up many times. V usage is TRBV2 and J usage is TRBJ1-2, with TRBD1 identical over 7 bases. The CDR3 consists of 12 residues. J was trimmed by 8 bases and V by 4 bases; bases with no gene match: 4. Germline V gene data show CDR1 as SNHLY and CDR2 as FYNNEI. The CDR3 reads CASSAQGGGYTF. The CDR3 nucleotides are TGTGCCAGCAGTGCCCAGGGGGGAGGCTACACCTTC. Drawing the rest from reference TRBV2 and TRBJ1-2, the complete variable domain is EPEVTQTPSHQVTQMGQEVILRCVPISNHLYFYWYRQILGQKVEFLVSFYNNEISEKSEIFDDQFSVERPDGSNFTLKIRSTKLEDSAMYFCASSAQGGGYTFGSGTRLTVV.